This T cell receptor (beta chain) was observed in a study of blood T cell repertoires in COVID-19. In the source study's methods: Amplification of reference gene primers was used by the study to estimate nucleated cell counts. The data were produced by immunoSEQ multiplex PCR, yet TCRdb's version contains in-frame clones alone and is incomplete. D and trimming come from the DNA, and the V and J calls and clone size come from that table. The data contain a few hundred thousand clones, around 89% of them seen just once; the ten biggest clones take up 1.8%. Ages ranged from about 18 to 89 years, with residence in about 23 US areas. Symptom resolution, clearance, or two negative PCRs marked donors in Cohort 3 as recovered. Sequencing was carried out using PBMCs or T cells enriched from blood (not recorded which). The TCR was taken from a woman between 35 and 50 years old who had recovered from COVID-19.

This CDR3 reads CASGLAPSSGISYNEQFF. The DNA for the CDR3 is TGTGCTAGTGGTTTGGCGCCCTCCAGCGGTATCTCCTACAATGAGCAGTTCTTC. J is TRBJ2-1 and V is TRBV12-5, with D perhaps matching TRBD2 (5 bases). Germline V gene lookup returns CDR1 LGHNT and CDR2 FRNRAP. The CDR3 length is 18 residues. V lost 1 base, J lost 0 bases, and 16 bases lay in between.